The 28 T cell receptor beta chains below all came from one sample that was sequenced in a study of blood T cell repertoires in COVID-19. Clones were sequenced by immunoSEQ multiplex PCR, and TCRdb holds only the in-frame ones, with some missing. Among under 300,000 clones listed, 86% were seen once. Sequencing used peripheral blood. Source of these receptors: a man aged 80 or over with acute or convalescent COVID-19.

The V call is TRBV2, the J call TRBJ2-2; a possible D gene is TRBD1 (5 bases). This CDR3 region has 17 residues. Germline V gene lookup returns CDR1 SNHLY and CDR2 FYNNEI. V lost 5 bases and J 0 bases, leaving 16 bases between the germline ends. CDR3 loop: CASSPQEISANTGELFF. As DNA, the CDR3 is TGTGCCAGCAGTCCACAGGAGATATCCGCGAACACCGGGGAGCTGTTTTTT.

This chain uses TRBV21-1 with TRBJ2-1; the D call of TRBD1 is as the table states it, not checked on the DNA. TRBV21-1 is a pseudogene segment. This CDR3 is 17 amino acids long. The CDR3 nucleotides are TGTGCCAGCAACTACCGGGACAGGTTGAGGTCCTACAATGAGCAGTTCTTC. Encoded protein: CASNYRDRLRSYNEQFF.

V and J are TRBV9 and TRBJ2-5; 11 bases map to TRBD2. Unmatched junction bases numbered 12, after V lost 0 bases and J lost 5 bases. The CDR3 consists of 18 residues. Per the germline V gene, CDR1 is SGDLS and CDR2 is YYNGEE. The CDR3, as DNA: TGTGCCAGCAGCGTAGCTGGTAGCGGGAGGGTCGGAGGGGAGACCCAGTACTTC. Protein: CASSVAGSGRVGGETQYF.

The chain links TRBV3-1 (or the pseudogene TRBV3-2) to TRBJ1-4; TRBD1 is a possible D gene (5 bases). The CDR3 is 17 amino acids. Germline V gene data show CDR1 as LGHDT and CDR2 as YNNKEL (reference sequence). The ends were cut back, 5 bases at V and 6 bases at J, with 22 bases in the middle. The CDR3: CASSSSSHRNRDEKLFF. Here the CDR3 DNA reads TGTGCCAGCAGCAGTAGCAGCCACAGGAACCGGGATGAAAAACTGTTTTTT.

The rearrangement uses TRBV6-1 and TRBJ1-5, with 8 positions matching TRBD1. Germline V gene lookup returns CDR1 MNHNS and CDR2 SASEGT. J gave up 9 bases and V 0 bases, and 4 bases lay outside the gene matches. This CDR3 spans 14 amino acids. CDR3 amino acids: CASSEAGQVRPQHF. CDR3 DNA sequence: TGTGCCAGCAGTGAAGCGGGACAGGTGAGGCCCCAGCATTTT.

V gene TRBV19 combines with J gene TRBJ1-6, with 9 positions matching TRBD1. Germline trimming cut 9 bases from V and 5 bases from J; bases unmatched to any gene: 11. CDR1 and CDR2 (germline): LNHDA, SQIVND (reference sequence). The CDR3 covers 16 residues. Here the CDR3 reads CASLPGDRGNNSPLHF. The CDR3 DNA reads TGTGCCAGCCTTCCCGGAGACAGGGGGAATAATTCACCCCTCCACTTT.

Only one count was recorded for this clone. The rearrangement links TRBV7-2 to TRBJ1-2; unclear D gene. Germline V gene sequence: CDR1 SGHTA, CDR2 FQGNSA. V gave up 3 bases and J gave up 0 bases, with 17 bases separating them. This CDR3 region has 17 residues. The CDR3 sequence is CASSFLGLAITNYGYTF. Written as DNA, the CDR3 is TGTGCCAGCAGCTTCCTAGGCCTCGCGATCACTAACTATGGCTACACCTTC.

This CDR3 reads CASRLGQGQSSYNSPLHF. CDR3 bases: TGTGCCAGCAGACTTGGACAGGGTCAAAGCTCCTATAATTCACCCCTCCACTTT. V is TRBV28 and J is TRBJ1-6; TRBD1 aligns across 8 bases. The junction had 10 bases not matched to a gene; V was cut back by 6 bases and J by 0 bases. The germline gives CDR1 MDHEN, CDR2 SYDVKM. The CDR3 consists of 18 residues.

J is TRBJ2-1 and V is TRBV4-1; 9 bases match TRBD2. V was pared by 4 bases and J by 8 bases, with 15 bases of the junction left unmatched. Looked up from germline, CDR1 is MGHRA and CDR2 is YSYEKL. The CDR3 length is 17 residues. The CDR3 DNA reads TGCGCCAGCAGCCTGGGGGGGCGTGGCGGGAGGGTAGATGAGCAGTTCTTC. Encoded protein: CASSLGGRGGRVDEQFF.

J is TRBJ1-2 and V is TRBV18, with D perhaps TRBD1 (6 bases). Looked up from germline, CDR1 is KGHSH and CDR2 is LQKENI. V lost 2 bases and J 5 bases, leaving 6 bases between the germline ends. CDR3 length: 12 amino acids. CDR3 nucleotide sequence: TGTGCCAGCTCACCAGGACAGTATGGCTACACCTTC. It translates to CASSPGQYGYTF. Combining the CDR3 with reference TRBV18 and TRBJ1-2 gives the whole variable domain NAGVMQNPRHLVRRRGQEARLRCSPMKGHSHVYWYRQLPEEGLKFMVYLQKENIIDESGMPKERFSAEFPKEGPSILRIQQVVRGDSAAYFCASSPGQYGYTFGSGTRLTVV.

The rearrangement links TRBV18 to TRBJ1-1, with a possible D match to TRBD1 (5 bases). The CDR3 contains 13 residues. Germline CDR1 is KGHSH and CDR2 is LQKENI. The V and J ends lost 3 bases and 6 bases respectively, with 11 bases between them. Here the CDR3 reads CASSPQGGPEAFF. The CDR3 region has the DNA TGTGCCAGCTCACCGCAGGGTGGTCCTGAAGCTTTCTTT.

In its sample, this clone was seen once. V is TRBV28 and J is TRBJ1-6; tentatively, D is TRBD1 (5 bases). V was clipped by 1 base and J by 7 bases, with 8 bases between them. This CDR3 region has 14 residues. Per germline, CDR1 MDHEN and CDR2 SYDVKM. This CDR3 reads CASSLLGPNSPLHF. The CDR3 nucleotides read TGTGCCAGCAGTTTATTGGGGCCCAATTCACCCCTCCACTTT.

A note on this clone: Relative to the germline gene, one junction end is altered; a read error may explain this. The chain carries TRBV15 and TRBJ2-5, with 9 bases lining up with TRBD2. Per germline, CDR1 LNHNV and CDR2 YYDKDF (reference sequence). The CDR3 runs to 14 residues. This CDR3 is CATSRAGGQETQYF. CDR3 bases: TGTGCCACCAGTAGAGCGGGGGGACAAGAGACCCAGTACTTC.

The chain links TRBV5-5 to TRBJ1-5; D is ambiguous. V shed 3 bases and J shed 5 bases, with 9 bases lying between them. CDR3 size: 13 residues. Per the germline V gene, CDR1 is SGHKS and CDR2 is YYEKEE (reference sequence). In DNA, the CDR3 is TGTGCCAGCAGCTCAGGTCCCGATCAGCCCCAGCATTTT. Translated, it gives CASSSGPDQPQHF.

The genes are TRBV16 and TRBJ2-3; possibly TRBD2 for D (5 bases). CDR3 length: 15 amino acids. Germline lookup yields CDR1 KGHSY and CDR2 FQNENV. With 0 bases removed from V and 1 base from J, the gap between germline ends came to 8 bases. The CDR3: CASSQSYGGTDTQYF. The DNA of the CDR3 is TGTGCCAGCAGCCAATCGTACGGGGGCACAGATACGCAGTATTTT.

This chain connects TRBV19 to TRBJ2-7; 9 bases agree with TRBD1. V gave up 4 bases and J gave up 5 bases; unmatched junction bases: 3. Germline V gene lookup returns CDR1 LNHDA and CDR2 SQIVND (reference sequence). The CDR3 is made up of 13 amino acids. CDR3 bases: TGTGCCAGTAGTACCGGGACAGGGAACGAGCAGTACTTC. Protein sequence: CASSTGTGNEQYF.

The chain uses TRBV28 and TRBJ1-5, with D tentatively TRBD1 (5 bases). With 4 bases removed from V and 4 bases from J, the gap between germline ends came to 29 bases. Germline CDR1 reads MDHEN; CDR2 reads SYDVKM. CDR3 length: 20 amino acids. CDR3 nucleotides: TGTGCCAGCAGTTCCTCCCAATTCGCCCCAGGGCCTCCCGCTAATCAGCCCCAGCATTTT. Translated, it gives CASSSSQFAPGPPANQPQHF.

V and J are TRBV28 and TRBJ1-1; possible D gene TRBD1, 5 bases. From germline, CDR1 is MDHEN and CDR2 SYDVKM. This CDR3 contains 15 residues. Trimming removed 5 bases at V and 4 bases at J, with 17 bases between. CDR3 protein: CASSLPLGRGTEAFF. The CDR3 region has the DNA TGTGCCAGCAGTCTACCCTTGGGGAGGGGCACTGAAGCTTTCTTT.

V usage is TRBV5-1 and J usage is TRBJ1-5; TRBD1 might be the D (6 bases). CDR3 length: 15 residues. CDR1 is SGHRS and CDR2 is YFSETQ in the germline V gene. The V gene lost 4 bases and the J gene lost 3 bases, with 14 bases spanning the gap. CDR3 DNA sequence: TGCGCCAGCAGCCCCCGGGGGGCAGACAATCAGCCCCAGCATTTT. Residues: CASSPRGADNQPQHF.

The chain combines TRBV11-2 with TRBJ2-7; 8 nucleotides match TRBD2. Germline V gene data show CDR1 as SGHAT and CDR2 as FQNNGV. V was pared by 5 bases and J by 2 bases, with 8 bases of the junction left unmatched. The CDR3 consists of 15 residues. CDR3 bases: TGTGCCAGCAGCCCCTCGGGGGGGGTCCCCTACGAGCAGTACTTC. This gives the protein CASSPSGGVPYEQYF.

This clone came up a few times. V usage is TRBV7-2 and J usage is TRBJ1-6; D not resolved. Trimming took off 5 bases at V and 4 bases at J, with 15 bases between the two ends. CDR3 size: 16 residues. Germline loops: CDR1 SGHTA, CDR2 FQGNSA. As DNA, the CDR3 is TGTGCCAGCAGCCCTGACCGGACGGGGTATAATTCACCCCTCCACTTT. This gives the protein CASSPDRTGYNSPLHF.

V gene TRBV7-9 combines with J gene TRBJ2-3; D unclear. This CDR3 has 15 residues. The germline V and J ends were trimmed by 5 bases and 0 bases, with 12 bases remaining between them. The germline CDR1 and CDR2 sequences are SEHNR and FQNEAQ (reference sequence). The CDR3 spells CASSLAVPSTDTQYF. In DNA form, the CDR3 reads TGTGCCAGCAGCCTCGCGGTACCTAGCACAGATACGCAGTATTTT.

This rearrangement joins TRBV4-2 to TRBJ1-1; D is unresolved. The length of the CDR3 is 15 residues. The germline V and J ends were trimmed by 0 bases and 2 bases, with 10 bases remaining between them. Germline loops: CDR1 LGHNA, CDR2 YNFKEQ. CDR3 sequence reads: CASSQEGQRNTEAFF. The CDR3, as DNA: TGTGCCAGCAGCCAAGAGGGTCAGCGAAACACTGAAGCTTTCTTT.

This clone was counted a single time. The chain couples TRBV19 to TRBJ1-1; D is possibly TRBD1 (6 bases). Trimming shortened V by 7 bases and J by 4 bases, and 16 bases separated the two germline ends. The CDR3 spans 14 residues. In germline, CDR1 is LNHDA, CDR2 SQIVND (reference sequence). Written as DNA, the CDR3 is TGTGCCAGTACCTTAATTCGGGGGGCCACTGAAGCTTTCTTT. This translates into CASTLIRGATEAFF.

The genes are TRBV4-2 and TRBJ1-3, with unresolved D. With 6 bases removed from V and 0 bases from J, the gap between germline ends came to 18 bases. This CDR3 comprises 17 residues. CDR1 is LGHNA and CDR2 is YNFKEQ in the germline V gene. This CDR3 reads CASRDSAGLSSGNTIYF. The CDR3 coding sequence is TGTGCCAGCAGAGATTCGGCAGGCCTTAGCTCTGGAAACACCATATATTTT.

This clone was found a few times. The gene calls are TRBV7-2 and TRBJ2-3; TRBD2 matches at 9 bases. CDR1 and CDR2 from the germline V gene are SGHTA and FQGNSA. V gave up 5 bases and J gave up 0 bases; unmatched junction bases: 3. The CDR3 totals 15 residues. CDR3 in amino acids: CASSLSGSSTDTQYF. Here the CDR3 DNA reads TGTGCCAGCAGCCTTAGCGGGAGTAGCACAGATACGCAGTATTTT.

This sequence joins TRBV9 and TRBJ1-1, with 12 nucleotides matching TRBD1. V shed 4 bases, J shed 7 bases, and the junction held 11 bases outside the gene matches. Germline V gives CDR1 SGDLS, CDR2 YYNGEE. The CDR3 sequence is 16 residues long. The CDR3 protein is CASSLAGTGGSIEAFF. In DNA, the CDR3 is TGTGCCAGCAGCCTCGCCGGGACAGGGGGCTCGATTGAAGCTTTCTTT.

A single count supports this clone. V usage is TRBV5-6 and J usage is TRBJ1-2; TRBD1 aligns across 7 bases. This CDR3 contains 14 residues. Germline V gene data show CDR1 as SGHDT and CDR2 as YYEEEE. V was clipped by 2 bases and J by 8 bases; unmatched bases: 9. The CDR3 region is CASSLRQGQTGYTF. CDR3 DNA sequence: TGTGCCAGCAGCTTACGACAGGGTCAGACGGGCTACACCTTC.